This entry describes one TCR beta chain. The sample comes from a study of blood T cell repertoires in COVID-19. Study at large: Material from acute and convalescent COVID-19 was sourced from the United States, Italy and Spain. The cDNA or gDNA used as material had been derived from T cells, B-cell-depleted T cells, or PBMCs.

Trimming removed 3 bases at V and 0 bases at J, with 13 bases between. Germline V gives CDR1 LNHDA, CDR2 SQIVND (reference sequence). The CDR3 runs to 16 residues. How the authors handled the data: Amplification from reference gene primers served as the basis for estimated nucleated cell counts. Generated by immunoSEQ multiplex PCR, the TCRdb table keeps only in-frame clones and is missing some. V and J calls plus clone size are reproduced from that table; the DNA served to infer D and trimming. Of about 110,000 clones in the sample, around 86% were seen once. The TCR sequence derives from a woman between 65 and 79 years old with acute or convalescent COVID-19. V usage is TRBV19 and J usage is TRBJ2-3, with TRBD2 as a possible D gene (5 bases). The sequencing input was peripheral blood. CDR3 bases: TGTGCCAGTAGTATTGAAGCGGTCAGGAGCACAGATACGCAGTATTTT. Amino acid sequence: CASSIEAVRSTDTQYF.